Sequencing of this TCR beta chain was carried out in a study of cytomegalovirus exposure and HLA in healthy donors. Libraries were prepared by immunoSEQ multiplex PCR; TCRdb keeps only in-frame clonotypes and omits some of them. The table includes approximately 200,000 clones, just over 90% detected once. The source material was PBMCs. This TCR came from a woman between 18 and 30 years old in good health and CMV-seronegative.

CDR3 amino acids: CASRHRGETEAFF. CDR3 in DNA: TGTGCCAGCAGGCATCGGGGGGAGACTGAAGCTTTCTTT. This sequence joins TRBV7-8 and TRBJ1-1, with a weak D call TRBD1 (5 bases). The germline V gene has CDR1 SGHVS and CDR2 FQNEAQ. V was shortened by 6 bases and J by 5 bases, with 13 bases between the two germline ends. CDR3 length: 13 amino acids. Supplemented by reference TRBV7-8 and TRBJ1-1, the full variable domain reads GAGVSQSPRYKVAKRGQDVALRCDPISGHVSLFWYQQALGQGPEFLTYFQNEAQLDKSGLPSDRFFAERPEGSVSTLKIQRTQQEDSAVYLCASRHRGETEAFFGQGTRLTVV.